This entry concerns a single T cell receptor (beta chain). The target antigen is unknown. This sample was taken from a study of T cell repertoires in cytomegalovirus infection. The CDR3 loop spans 15 amino acids. V shed 2 bases and J 7 bases; nucleotides not matched to a gene: 8. CDR1 and CDR2 (germline): MNHEY, SMNVEV (reference sequence). Study outcomes and limitations: CMV-specific HLA-C-restricted TCR beta clonotypes dominated the ex vivo response.

TCRdb itself ran the reads through MiXCR, one entry per CDR3 protein. The sample contains around 900,000 distinct CDR3 sequences, under 40% of which appear only once. Sequenced here: cultured CD8+ T cells from PBMCs, sampled from culture after CMV antigen stimulation. This TCR came from a human donor in good health (CMV status not recorded). Some clones in this sample may be carry-over from other donors' samples. The rearrangement uses TRBV27 and TRBJ1-5; 7 nucleotides agree with TRBD1. CDR3 nucleotides: TGTGCCAGCAGTTTAACCAGGGGGGCTGGCCAGCCCCAGCATTTT. Protein: CASSLTRGAGQPQHF.